This entry lists 14 T cell receptor beta chains sequenced from one sample in a study of Tregs in tolerant kidney transplant recipients. Data came from immunoSEQ multiplex PCR; TCRdb stores just in-frame clones and leaves some out. The sample records 75,000 to 80,000 clones, more than 85% being singletons. The sample consisted of Tregs from blood, taken before the transplant. The receptors come from a human donor who received a combined kidney and bone marrow transplant.

This sequence joins TRBV4-2 and TRBJ2-5; TRBD1 is a possible D gene (7 bases). V was pared by 5 bases and J by 3 bases, with 16 bases between. This CDR3 is built from 15 residues. Germline V gives CDR1 LGHNA, CDR2 YNFKEQ. The CDR3: CASSKTGRTKETQYF. The DNA for the CDR3 is TGTGCCAGCAGCAAGACAGGGAGGACCAAAGAGACCCAGTACTTC.

This clone has a single count. The V call is TRBV5-1, the J call TRBJ2-1; TRBD1 might be the D (5 bases). Trimming removed 4 bases from V and 3 bases from J, with 14 bases in between. CDR3 size: 15 residues. CDR1 and CDR2 from the germline V gene are SGHRS and YFSETQ. CDR3 coding DNA: TGCGCCAGCAGCCCCGTAGACACAGGCTACAATGAGCAGTTCTTC. This gives the protein CASSPVDTGYNEQFF.

The V and J genes are TRBV18 and TRBJ1-2; D is unclear. Germline loops: CDR1 KGHSH, CDR2 LQKENI. V was trimmed by 0 bases and J by 4 bases, leaving 6 bases between them. There are 13 residues in the CDR3. CDR3 nucleotide sequence: TGTGCCAGCTCACCACCAGCGGCCTATGGCTACACCTTC. This gives the protein CASSPPAAYGYTF.

The rearrangement uses TRBV4-2 and TRBJ1-2, with 7 positions matching TRBD1. The CDR3 contains 15 residues. With V trimmed by 3 bases and J by 3 bases, 7 bases remained unmatched. Per germline, CDR1 LGHNA and CDR2 YNFKEQ. This CDR3 reads CASSQATGFDYGYTF. The CDR3 DNA reads TGTGCCAGCAGCCAGGCGACAGGGTTCGACTATGGCTACACCTTC.

V gene TRBV19 combines with J gene TRBJ1-5, with TRBD1 identical over 7 bases. Germline V gives CDR1 LNHDA, CDR2 SQIVND (reference sequence). The CDR3 totals 16 residues. V trimming: 6 bases; J trimming: 4 bases; junction bases outside the gene matches: 12. This chain's CDR3 is CASRQTTGWRNQPQHF. DNA for the CDR3: TGTGCCAGTAGGCAAACGACAGGGTGGAGGAATCAGCCCCAGCATTTT.

V and J are TRBV19 and TRBJ1-1, with a weak D call TRBD1 (6 bases). There are 14 residues in the CDR3. The V gene's germline CDR1 is LNHDA and CDR2 SQIVND (reference sequence). With 6 bases removed from V and 3 bases from J, the gap between germline ends came to 14 bases. CDR3 in amino acids: CASSVQGGDTEAFF. The CDR3, as DNA: TGTGCCAGTAGCGTACAGGGAGGGGACACTGAAGCTTTCTTT.

The chain links TRBV27 to TRBJ2-7; 8 bases agree with TRBD1. Losses at the gene ends were 3 bases for V and 3 bases for J; bases not matched to a gene: 7. Germline lookup yields CDR1 MNHEY and CDR2 SMNVEV (reference sequence). The CDR3 covers 15 residues. In nucleotides, the CDR3 is TGTGCCAGCAGTTTCCAGGCAGGGGGCTTCTACGAGCAGTACTTC. It is translated as CASSFQAGGFYEQYF.

The rearrangement joins TRBV5-1 to TRBJ2-3, with 11 bases fitting TRBD2. The CDR3 loop spans 16 amino acids. Losses at the gene ends were 0 bases for V and 6 bases for J; bases not matched to a gene: 6. From germline, CDR1 is SGHRS and CDR2 YFSETQ. CDR3: CASSLARLAGFDTQYF. The CDR3 bases are TGCGCCAGCAGCTTGGCCCGACTAGCGGGATTCGATACGCAGTATTTT.

This clone was detected only a few times. The genes are TRBV19 and TRBJ1-3; D is unresolved. The ends were cut back, 7 bases at V and 6 bases at J, with 19 bases in the middle. The CDR3 contains 15 residues. Germline V gene sequence: CDR1 LNHDA, CDR2 SQIVND (reference sequence). The CDR3 sequence: CASTETIGGTNTIYF. For the CDR3, the DNA is TGTGCCAGTACGGAGACAATCGGCGGCACAAACACCATATATTTT.

The genes are TRBV18 and TRBJ1-1; D is ambiguous. CDR1 and CDR2 from the germline V gene are KGHSH and LQKENI. CDR3 length equals 13 residues. V shed 3 bases and J shed 5 bases, with 10 bases lying between them. The CDR3 DNA follows: TGTGCCAGCTCACCTATGACGGGGACTGAAGCTTTCTTT. This gives the protein CASSPMTGTEAFF.

V is TRBV27 and J is TRBJ2-4; D is perhaps TRBD2 (5 bases). The germline V and J ends were trimmed by 5 bases and 0 bases, with 11 bases remaining between them. There are 15 residues in the CDR3. CDR1 and CDR2 from the germline V gene are MNHEY and SMNVEV (reference sequence). The CDR3 sequence: CASSPIGLAKNIQYF. CDR3 nucleotide sequence: TGTGCCAGCAGTCCAATTGGACTAGCCAAAAACATTCAGTACTTC.

The chain joins TRBV6-6 to TRBJ2-7; 7 nucleotides align to TRBD1. Germline loops: CDR1 MNHNY, CDR2 SVGAGI (reference sequence). Trimming removed 5 bases from V and 3 bases from J; junction bases left unmatched: 13. CDR3 size: 16 residues. Here the CDR3 DNA reads TGTGCCAGCAGTACCAGACAGGGCCTAGCCGTCTACGAGCAGTACTTC. Its translation: CASSTRQGLAVYEQYF.

This chain links TRBV7-8 with TRBJ2-2; TRBD2 aligns across 8 bases. The J segment lost 5 bases and the V segment lost 6 bases, leaving 11 bases of the junction unmatched. The CDR3 loop spans 16 amino acids. Germline V gene sequence: CDR1 SGHVS, CDR2 FQNEAQ. The CDR3 reads CASRPGGAGSTGELFF. In DNA, the CDR3 is TGTGCCAGCAGACCCGGGGGGGCCGGCTCGACCGGGGAGCTGTTTTTT.

The genes are TRBV7-6 and TRBJ2-5, with 14 bases identical to TRBD2. CDR3 length: 16 residues. V trimming: 5 bases; J trimming: 1 base; junction bases outside the gene matches: 3. Germline CDR1 is SGHVS and CDR2 is FNYEAQ. For the CDR3, the DNA is TGTGCCAGCAGCCCCGGACTAGCGGGAGGCCAAGAGACCCAGTACTTC. Residues: CASSPGLAGGQETQYF.